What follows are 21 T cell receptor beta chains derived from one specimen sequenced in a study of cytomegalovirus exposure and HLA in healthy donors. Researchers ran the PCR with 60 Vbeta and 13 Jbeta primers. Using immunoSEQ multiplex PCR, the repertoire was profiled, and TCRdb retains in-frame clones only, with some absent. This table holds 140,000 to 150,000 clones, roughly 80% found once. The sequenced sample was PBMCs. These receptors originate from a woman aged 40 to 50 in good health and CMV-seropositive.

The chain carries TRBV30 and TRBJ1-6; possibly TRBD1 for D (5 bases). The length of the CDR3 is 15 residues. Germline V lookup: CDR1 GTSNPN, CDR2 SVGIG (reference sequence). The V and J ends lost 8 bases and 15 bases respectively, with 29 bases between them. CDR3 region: CALGPDRRGGGHLHF. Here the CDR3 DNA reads TGTGCCCTGGGGCCTGACCGACGCGGGGGAGGGCACCTCCACTTT.

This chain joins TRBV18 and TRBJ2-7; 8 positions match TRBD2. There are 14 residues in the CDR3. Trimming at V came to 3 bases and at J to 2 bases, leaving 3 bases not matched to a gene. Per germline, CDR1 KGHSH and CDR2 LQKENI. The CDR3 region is CASSPSAGAYEQYF. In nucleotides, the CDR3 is TGTGCCAGCTCACCGTCAGCGGGAGCCTACGAGCAGTACTTC.

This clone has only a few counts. The CDR3 loop reads CASSLDGRTYTEAFF. The CDR3, as DNA: TGCGCCAGCAGCTTGGACGGACGGACTTACACTGAAGCTTTCTTT. This rearrangement joins TRBV5-1 to TRBJ1-1; D is unclear. The CDR3 is 15 residues long. Trimming cost V 0 bases and J 3 bases, with 12 bases left between them. Germline V gene data show CDR1 as SGHRS and CDR2 as YFSETQ.

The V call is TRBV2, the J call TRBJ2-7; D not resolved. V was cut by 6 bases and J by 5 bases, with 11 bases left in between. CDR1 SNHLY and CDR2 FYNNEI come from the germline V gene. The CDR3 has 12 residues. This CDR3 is CASSPGVHEQYF. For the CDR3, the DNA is TGTGCCAGCAGCCCCGGAGTACACGAGCAGTACTTC.

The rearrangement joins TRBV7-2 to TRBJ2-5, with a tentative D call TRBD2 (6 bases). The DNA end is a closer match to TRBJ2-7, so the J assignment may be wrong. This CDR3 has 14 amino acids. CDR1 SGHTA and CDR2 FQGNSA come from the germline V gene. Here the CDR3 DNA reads TGTGCCAGCAGACCCACTTGGCTAGCGCCCGAGCAGTACTTC. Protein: CASRPTWLAPEQYF.

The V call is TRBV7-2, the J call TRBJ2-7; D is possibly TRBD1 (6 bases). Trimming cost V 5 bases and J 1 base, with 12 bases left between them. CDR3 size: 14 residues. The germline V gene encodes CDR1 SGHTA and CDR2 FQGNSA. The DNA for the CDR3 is TGTGCCAGCAGCCTTTCGGACAGTTCCTACGAGCAGTACTTC. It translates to CASSLSDSSYEQYF.

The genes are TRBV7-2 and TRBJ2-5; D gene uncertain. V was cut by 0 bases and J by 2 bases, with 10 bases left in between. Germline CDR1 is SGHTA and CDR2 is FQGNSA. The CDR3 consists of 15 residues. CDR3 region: CASSLASSYQETQYF. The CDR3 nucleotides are TGTGCCAGCAGCTTAGCCTCGAGCTATCAAGAGACCCAGTACTTC.

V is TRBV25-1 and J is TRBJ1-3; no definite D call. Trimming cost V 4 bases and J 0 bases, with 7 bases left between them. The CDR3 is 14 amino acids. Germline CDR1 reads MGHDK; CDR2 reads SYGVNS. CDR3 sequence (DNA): TGTGCCAGCAGTGGGCCAGGCTCTGGAAACACCATATATTTT. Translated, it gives CASSGPGSGNTIYF.

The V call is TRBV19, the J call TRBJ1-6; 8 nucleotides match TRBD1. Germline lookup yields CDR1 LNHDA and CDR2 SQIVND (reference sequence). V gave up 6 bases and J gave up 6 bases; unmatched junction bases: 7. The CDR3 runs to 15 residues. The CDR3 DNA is TGTGCCAGTAGGGAAGACAGGGGAGGTAATTCACCCCTCCACTTT. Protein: CASREDRGGNSPLHF.

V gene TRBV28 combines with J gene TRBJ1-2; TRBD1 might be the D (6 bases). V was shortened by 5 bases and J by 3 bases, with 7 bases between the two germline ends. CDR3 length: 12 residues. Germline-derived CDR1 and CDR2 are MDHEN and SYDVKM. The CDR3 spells CASSAGDYGYTF. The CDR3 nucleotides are TGTGCCAGCAGTGCAGGGGACTATGGCTACACCTTC.

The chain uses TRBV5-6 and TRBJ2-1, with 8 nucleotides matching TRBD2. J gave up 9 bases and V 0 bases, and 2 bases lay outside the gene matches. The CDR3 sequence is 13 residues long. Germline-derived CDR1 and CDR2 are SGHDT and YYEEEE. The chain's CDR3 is CASSLAAGGEQFF. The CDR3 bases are TGTGCCAGCAGCTTGGCCGCGGGGGGTGAGCAGTTCTTC.

Written as DNA, the CDR3 is TGTGCCAGCAGCAAGGACACCCACCGGGAGCAGTACTTC. Translating gives CASSKDTHREQYF. The genes are TRBV7-2 and TRBJ2-7; possibly TRBD1 for D (5 bases). V gave up 5 bases and J gave up 7 bases, with 15 bases separating them. Germline CDR1 SGHTA, CDR2 FQGNSA. CDR3 length equals 13 residues.

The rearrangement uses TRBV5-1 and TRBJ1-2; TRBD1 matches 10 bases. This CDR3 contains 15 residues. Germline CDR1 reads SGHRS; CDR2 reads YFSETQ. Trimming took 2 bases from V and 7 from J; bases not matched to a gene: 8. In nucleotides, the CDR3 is TGCGCCAGCAGCTTCGGACAGGGGGTGGTTCGTGGCTACACCTTC. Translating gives CASSFGQGVVRGYTF.

The CDR3 spells CASSFSGGSTDTQYF. The CDR3 DNA reads TGTGCCAGCAGTTTTAGCGGAGGGAGCACAGATACGCAGTATTTT. The gene calls are TRBV28 and TRBJ2-3; D perhaps matches TRBD2 (6 bases). In germline, CDR1 is MDHEN, CDR2 SYDVKM. This CDR3 has 15 residues. V lost 3 bases and J lost 0, with 10 bases in between. Combining the CDR3 with reference TRBV28 and TRBJ2-3 gives the whole variable domain DVKVTQSSRYLVKRTGEKVFLECVQDMDHENMFWYRQDPGLGLRLIYFSYDVKMKEKGDIPEGYSVSREKKERFSLILESASTNQTSMYLCASSFSGGSTDTQYFGPGTRLTVL.

CDR3 bases: TGCGCCAGCAGCTTTAATCCCGGGACAGGTCTTGGATCACCCCTCCACTTT. Protein sequence: CASSFNPGTGLGSPLHF. The chain combines TRBV5-1 with TRBJ1-6, with 8 bases identical to TRBD1. Germline V gene lookup returns CDR1 SGHRS and CDR2 YFSETQ. The CDR3 length is 17 residues. The V segment lost 2 bases and the J segment 10 bases; nucleotides outside the gene matches: 14.

DNA of the CDR3: TGTGCCAGCAGTACAGGGGAATTCGGGTATGGCTACACCTTC. Protein sequence: CASSTGEFGYGYTF. The chain carries TRBV27 and TRBJ1-2, with 7 bases aligning to TRBD1. The V and J ends lost 5 bases and 5 bases, in that order; junction bases with no gene match: 8. The length of the CDR3 is 14 residues. From germline, CDR1 is MNHEY and CDR2 SMNVEV (reference sequence).

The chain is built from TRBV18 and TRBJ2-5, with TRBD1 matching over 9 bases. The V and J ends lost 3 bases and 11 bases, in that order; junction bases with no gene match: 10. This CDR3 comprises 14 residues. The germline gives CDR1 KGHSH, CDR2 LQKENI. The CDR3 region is CASSPLKGQGQQYF. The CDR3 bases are TGTGCCAGCTCACCGTTAAAGGGACAGGGCCAGCAGTACTTC.

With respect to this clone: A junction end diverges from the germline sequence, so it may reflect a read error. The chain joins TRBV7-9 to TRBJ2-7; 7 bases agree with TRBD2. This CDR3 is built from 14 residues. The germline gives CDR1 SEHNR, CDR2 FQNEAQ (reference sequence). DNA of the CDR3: TGTTCCAGCAGTCGTACCGGGACTACGGGCGAGCAGTACTTC. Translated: CSSSRTGTTGEQYF.

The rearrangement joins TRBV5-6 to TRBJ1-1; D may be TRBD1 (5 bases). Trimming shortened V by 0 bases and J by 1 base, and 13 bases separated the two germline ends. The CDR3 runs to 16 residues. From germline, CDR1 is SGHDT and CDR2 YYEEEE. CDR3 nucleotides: TGTGCCAGCAGCTTGGCCGGGGAGGGGCAGAACACTGAAGCTTTCTTT. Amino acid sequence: CASSLAGEGQNTEAFF.

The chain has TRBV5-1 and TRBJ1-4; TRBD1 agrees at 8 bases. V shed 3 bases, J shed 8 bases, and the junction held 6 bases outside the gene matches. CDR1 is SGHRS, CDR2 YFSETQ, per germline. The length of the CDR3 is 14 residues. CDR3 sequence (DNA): TGCGCCAGCAGCTCAGGGGGCCAGGAGGAAAAACTGTTTTTT. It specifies CASSSGGQEEKLFF. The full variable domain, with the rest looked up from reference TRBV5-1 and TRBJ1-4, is KAGVTQTPRYLIKTRGQQVTLSCSPISGHRSVSWYQQTPGQGLQFLFEYFSETQRNKGNFPGRFSGRQFSNSRSEMNVSTLELGDSALYLCASSSGGQEEKLFFGSGTQLSVL.

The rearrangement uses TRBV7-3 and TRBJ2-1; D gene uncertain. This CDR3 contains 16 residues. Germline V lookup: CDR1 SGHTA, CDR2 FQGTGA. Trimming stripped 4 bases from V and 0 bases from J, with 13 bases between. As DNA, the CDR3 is TGTGCCAGCAGCTCCGTTGGGCCCAGCTCCTACAATGAGCAGTTCTTC. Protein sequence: CASSSVGPSSYNEQFF.